Given below is one T cell receptor beta chain in context. The antigen remains unidentified. This entry is derived from a study of naive and memory T cell subsets. Study conclusions and caveats: TCR transcript changes with activation or differentiation may affect this RNA method.

The treatment denotes: skin biopsy from PPD injection site in Mantoux-positive individual. TCR cDNA received a 3' ligated oligonucleotide that carried a UMI. Individuals with a positive Mantoux test gave biopsies from PPD-injected skin. Cells were not sorted; total RNA input targeted 1 to 1000 ng. Germline CDR1 and CDR2: DFQATT and SNEGSKA (reference sequence). The CDR3 spans 15 residues. Trimming took 1 base from V and 4 from J; bases not matched to a gene: 7. Ligated cDNA underwent four rounds of PCR with nested alpha and beta constant region primers and SP2. TCRdb ran MiXCR on the UMI-ligation and nested PCR reads and lists one entry per CDR3 protein. Here the sample spans tens of thousands of distinct CDR3 sequences, about 10% being singletons.

This TCR came from an adult in good health. The genes are TRBV20-1 and TRBJ2-1; 7 bases are a match to TRBD2. The specimen comprised skin, sampled from a tuberculin skin test site. The CDR3 DNA reads TGCAGTGCTAGAGGTCTAGTAGCGGGTTACAATGAGCAGTTCTTC. Its protein is CSARGLVAGYNEQFF.